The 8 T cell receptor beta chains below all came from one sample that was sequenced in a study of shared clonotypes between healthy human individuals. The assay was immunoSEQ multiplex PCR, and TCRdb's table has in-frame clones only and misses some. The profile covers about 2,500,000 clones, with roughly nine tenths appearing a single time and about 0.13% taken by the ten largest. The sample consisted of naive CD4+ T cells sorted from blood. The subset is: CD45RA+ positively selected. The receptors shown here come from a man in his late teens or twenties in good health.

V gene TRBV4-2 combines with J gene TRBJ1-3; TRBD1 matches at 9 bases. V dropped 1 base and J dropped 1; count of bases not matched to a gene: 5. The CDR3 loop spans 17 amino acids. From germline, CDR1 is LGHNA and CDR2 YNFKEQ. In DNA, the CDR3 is TGTGCCAGCAGCCAAGGGACAGGGGTGACTTCTGGAAACACCATATATTTT. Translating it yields CASSQGTGVTSGNTIYF.

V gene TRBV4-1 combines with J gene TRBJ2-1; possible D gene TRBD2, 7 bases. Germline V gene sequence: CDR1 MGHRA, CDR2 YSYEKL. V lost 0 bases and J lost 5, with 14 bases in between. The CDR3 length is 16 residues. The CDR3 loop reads CASSQDGGAINNEQFF. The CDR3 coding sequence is TGCGCCAGCAGCCAAGATGGGGGGGCGATTAACAATGAGCAGTTCTTC.

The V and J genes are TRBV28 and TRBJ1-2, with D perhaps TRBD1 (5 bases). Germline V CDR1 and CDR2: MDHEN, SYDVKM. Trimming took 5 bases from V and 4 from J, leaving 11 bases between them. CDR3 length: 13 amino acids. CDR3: CASSERGGYGYTF. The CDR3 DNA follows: TGTGCCAGCAGTGAGAGGGGCGGCTATGGCTACACCTTC.

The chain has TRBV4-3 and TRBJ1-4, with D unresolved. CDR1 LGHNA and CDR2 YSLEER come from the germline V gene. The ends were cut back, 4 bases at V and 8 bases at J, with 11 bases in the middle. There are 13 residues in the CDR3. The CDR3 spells CASSRGVEEKLFF. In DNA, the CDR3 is TGCGCCAGCAGCCGGGGTGTAGAAGAAAAACTGTTTTTT.

Here the CDR3 reads CASSGANEKLFF. As DNA, the CDR3 is TGTGCCAGCAGTGGGGCCAATGAAAAACTGTTTTTT. The chain is built from TRBV2 and TRBJ1-4; D is uncertain. Germline CDR1 SNHLY, CDR2 FYNNEI. The CDR3 loop spans 12 amino acids. Trimming took off 4 bases at V and 5 bases at J, with 5 bases between the two ends.

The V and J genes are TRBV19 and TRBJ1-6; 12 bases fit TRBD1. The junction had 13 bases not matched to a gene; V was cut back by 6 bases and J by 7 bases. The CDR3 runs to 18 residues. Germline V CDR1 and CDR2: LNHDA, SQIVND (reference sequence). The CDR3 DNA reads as TGTGCCAGTAGCCCGACCACGGGGACAGGGGGCTTGAATTCACCCCTCCACTTT. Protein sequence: CASSPTTGTGGLNSPLHF.

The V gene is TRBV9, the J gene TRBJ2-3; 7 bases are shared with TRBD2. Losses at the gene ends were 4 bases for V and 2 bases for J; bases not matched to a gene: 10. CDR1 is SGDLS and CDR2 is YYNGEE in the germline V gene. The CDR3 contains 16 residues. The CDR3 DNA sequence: TGTGCCAGCAGCACTCGATTAGCGGGCCCCACAGATACGCAGTATTTT. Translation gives CASSTRLAGPTDTQYF.

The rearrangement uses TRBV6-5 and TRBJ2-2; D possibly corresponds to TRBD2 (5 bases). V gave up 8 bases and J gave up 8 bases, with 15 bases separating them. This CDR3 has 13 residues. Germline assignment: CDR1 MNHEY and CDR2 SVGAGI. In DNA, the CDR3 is TGTGCCAGCGGGGAGACCCCAAGAGGGGAGCTGTTTTTT. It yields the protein CASGETPRGELFF.